This TCR beta chain was retrieved from a study of regulatory T cells in long-lasting Graves disease. Time point: newly diagnosed GD, antithyroid drugs for less than 3 months. The TCR library was prepared using RNA isolated from PBMCs. The length of the CDR3 is 17 residues. J was trimmed by 6 bases and V by 3 bases; bases with no gene match: 10. Germline values: CDR1 LGHDT, CDR2 YNNKEL (reference sequence). In building TCR beta libraries, iRepertoire HTBI primers were used together with Arm-PCR of CDR3 regions. TCRdb analysed the multiplex PCR reads with MiXCR anew, one entry per CDR3 protein. The sample has 350,000 to 500,000 distinct CDR3 sequences, less than 20% seen once; the top ten hold about 25%. These data were also filed under a second study, of T cells in Graves' hyperthyroidism and ophthalmopathy.

The TCR originated in a woman between 18 and 30 years old with Graves disease. Sample: peripheral blood mononuclear cells (PBMCs), taken at new diagnosis, from a patient treated with antithyroid drugs. The rearrangement joins TRBV3-1 to TRBJ2-1; the match to TRBD1 covers 11 bases. The CDR3 DNA reads TGTGCCAGCAGCCACCAGACCTGGACAGGGGGCTTCAATGAGCAGTTCTTC. Translating it yields CASSHQTWTGGFNEQFF.